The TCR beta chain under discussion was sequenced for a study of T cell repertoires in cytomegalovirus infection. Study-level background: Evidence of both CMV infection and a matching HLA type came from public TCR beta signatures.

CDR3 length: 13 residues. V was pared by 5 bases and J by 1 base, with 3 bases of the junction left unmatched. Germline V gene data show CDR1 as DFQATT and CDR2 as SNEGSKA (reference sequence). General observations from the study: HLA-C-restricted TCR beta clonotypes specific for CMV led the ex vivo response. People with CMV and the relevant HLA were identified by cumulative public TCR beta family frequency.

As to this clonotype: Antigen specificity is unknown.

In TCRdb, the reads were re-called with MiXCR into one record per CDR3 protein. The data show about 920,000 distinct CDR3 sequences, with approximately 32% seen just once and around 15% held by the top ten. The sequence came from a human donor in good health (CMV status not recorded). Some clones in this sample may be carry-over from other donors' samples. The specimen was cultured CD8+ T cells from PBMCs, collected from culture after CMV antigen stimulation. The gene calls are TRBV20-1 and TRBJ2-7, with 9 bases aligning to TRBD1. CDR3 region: CSAGTGWSYEQYF. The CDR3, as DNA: TGCAGTGCTGGGACAGGGTGGTCCTACGAGCAGTACTTC.